Each of the 5 T cell receptor beta chains below was sequenced from the same sample in a study of T cells expressing NK-cell markers. TCRdb reprocessed the 5' RACE reads, keeping one entry per CDR3 protein, no DNA. The sample table includes about 140 distinct CDR3 sequences. Sequencing input: blood T cells: a sorted CD56 or NKG2C T cell subset, CD4+ or CD8+ T cells, or bulk PBMC T cells (not recorded which). These receptors were collected from a woman between 18 and 70 years old in good health.

This clonotype is classed as medium-sized by frequency. The genes are TRBV6-5 and TRBJ1-6; the TRBD1 assignment by TCRdb is unverifiable without DNA. The CDR3 spans 18 residues. The germline CDR1 and CDR2 sequences are MNHEY and SVGAGI. CDR3 amino acids: CASSYSKTGGIYNSPLHF.

V usage is TRBV20-1 and J usage is TRBJ1-5. This CDR3 region has 13 residues. Germline V gene lookup returns CDR1 DFQATT and CDR2 SNEGSKA (reference sequence). CDR3 region: CSVVTDSNQPQHF.

Considering frequency, this clonotype is medium-sized. The J gene is TRBJ2-7, the V gene TRBV7-9; with no DNA, the TCRdb D assignment of TRBD1 cannot be verified. Germline CDR1 reads SEHNR; CDR2 reads FQNEAQ (reference sequence). The CDR3 has 14 residues. The CDR3 sequence: CASSSDRGSDEQYF.

This clonotype registers medium-sized by frequency. This CDR3 is CASSRGLAAQETQYF. J is TRBJ2-5 and V is TRBV7-9; lacking DNA, the TRBD2 call made by TCRdb goes unchecked. Germline CDR1 and CDR2: SEHNR and FQNEAQ (reference sequence). CDR3 length: 15 amino acids.

V gene TRBV7-3 combines with J gene TRBJ2-3. Per germline, CDR1 SGHTA and CDR2 FQGTGA. This CDR3 region has 12 residues. CDR3 loop: CASGGRTDTQYF.